This entry lists 20 T cell receptor beta chains sequenced from one sample in a study of beta chain features in type 1 diabetes. The sequenced template was cDNA made from the entire isolated RNA. TCRdb's table, derived via immunoSEQ multiplex PCR, lists solely in-frame clones and lacks some. In the table there are approximately 160,000 clones, approximately 8.1% of which are singletons. What was sequenced was central memory CD4+ T cells from blood. The source of these receptors is a man aged 18 to 35 in good health.

This clone was counted between two and nine times. The genes are TRBV7-2 and TRBJ2-5; 9 nucleotides match TRBD2. The V gene end was trimmed by 5 bases and the J gene end by 3 bases; junction bases not matched to a gene: 4. Germline V gene lookup returns CDR1 SGHTA and CDR2 FQGNSA. CDR3 length: 14 residues. The CDR3 protein is CASSPRGGKETQYF. CDR3 sequence (DNA): TGTGCCAGCAGCCCGCGGGGGGGCAAAGAGACCCAGTACTTC.

This rearrangement joins TRBV7-3 to TRBJ1-1, with 7 bases identical to TRBD1. Trimming cost V 4 bases and J 8 bases; bases outside gene matches: 7. The CDR3 length is 13 residues. Germline assignment: CDR1 SGHTA and CDR2 FQGTGA. For the CDR3, the DNA is TGTGCCAGCAGCTCTACGACAGGGAGAGAAGCTTTCTTT. Protein sequence: CASSSTTGREAFF.

This sequence joins TRBV6-5 and TRBJ1-2; tentative D call: TRBD1 (6 bases). V was pared by 4 bases and J by 1 base, with 13 bases between. CDR3 size: 15 residues. Germline CDR1 MNHEY, CDR2 SVGAGI. CDR3 coding DNA: TGTGCCAGCAGTTCGAGACAGGAGATTAACTATGGCTACACCTTC. It codes for CASSSRQEINYGYTF.

There are a few counts of this clone. The chain recombines TRBV7-2 with TRBJ1-1; TRBD1 might be the D (6 bases). CDR1 and CDR2 (germline): SGHTA, FQGNSA. The CDR3 is 14 amino acids. V was clipped by 5 bases and J by 6 bases, with 16 bases between them. The DNA of the CDR3 is TGTGCCAGCAGCAAAACGGGGGGCGAGTCTGAAGCTTTCTTT. Protein sequence: CASSKTGGESEAFF. Using reference TRBV7-2 and TRBJ1-1 for the parts outside the CDR3, the full variable domain is GAGVSQSPSNKVTEKGKDVELRCDPISGHTALYWYRQSLGQGLEFLIYFQGNSAPDKSGLPSDRFSAERTGGSVSTLTIQRTQQEDSAVYLCASSKTGGESEAFFGQGTRLTVV.

This clone was picked up many times. Other DNA sequences in the same sample also yield this CDR3. The V gene is TRBV18, the J gene TRBJ2-7; no clear D gene. Looked up from germline, CDR1 is KGHSH and CDR2 is LQKENI. There are 13 residues in the CDR3. Trimming took off 3 bases at V and 2 bases at J, with 8 bases between the two ends. CDR3 amino acids: CASSPSQAYEQYF. DNA for the CDR3: TGTGCCAGCTCACCGAGTCAAGCCTACGAGCAGTACTTC.

This clone occurred a few times. V is TRBV10-2 and J is TRBJ1-4; 7 bases match TRBD1. Trimming removed 2 bases from V and 8 bases from J; junction bases left unmatched: 8. Germline assignment: CDR1 WSHSY and CDR2 SAAADI. This CDR3 has 15 residues. The DNA for the CDR3 is TGCGCCAGCAGTGAGCTCCGAGGCAGGGGGGAAAAACTGTTTTTT. This sequence encodes CASSELRGRGEKLFF.

About this clone itself: Given a much more abundant clone one base away, this may be a read error. The J gene is TRBJ1-1, the V gene TRBV7-9; D remains unclear. Trimming shortened V by 8 bases and J by 7 bases, and 11 bases separated the two germline ends. The germline V gene encodes CDR1 SEHNR and CDR2 FQNEAQ (reference sequence). The CDR3 has 11 residues. This chain's CDR3 is CASRREIEAFF. The CDR3 DNA sequence: TGTGCCAGCCGACGGGAGATTGAAGCTTTCTTT.

This clone was seen repeatedly, ten times or more. This chain uses TRBV29-1 with TRBJ2-7; 9 bases fit TRBD2. V lost 4 bases and J lost 9; bases outside the gene matches: 13. This CDR3 region has 14 residues. Germline-derived CDR1 and CDR2 are SQVTM and ANQGSEA. The CDR3, as DNA: TGCAGCGTTGTTTGGACTAGCGCCCCATCCGCGCAGTACTTC. Protein product: CSVVWTSAPSAQYF.

The chain employs TRBV6-6 and TRBJ2-5; TRBD2 matches 8 bases. CDR1 is MNHNY, CDR2 SVGAGI, per germline (reference sequence). The CDR3 loop spans 16 amino acids. The V and J ends lost 5 bases and 2 bases, in that order; junction bases with no gene match: 10. DNA for the CDR3: TGTGCCAGCAGTAGGAGCGGGAGTGCGCGGCAAGAGACCCAGTACTTC. Amino acid sequence: CASSRSGSARQETQYF.

This clone was observed at least ten times. This chain connects TRBV29-1 to TRBJ1-1; no reliable D call. CDR1 SQVTM and CDR2 ANQGSEA come from the germline V gene. Trimming removed 8 bases at V and 4 bases at J, with 17 bases between. The CDR3 consists of 13 residues. CDR3 coding DNA: TGCAGCCCCACCCTGATGCTGAGCACTGAAGCTTTCTTT. Protein product: CSPTLMLSTEAFF.

This clone appeared a single time. The rearrangement links TRBV9 to TRBJ2-5, with 10 bases aligning to TRBD1. The CDR3 is made up of 15 amino acids. The V and J ends lost 2 bases and 7 bases, in that order; junction bases with no gene match: 8. Per the germline V gene, CDR1 is SGDLS and CDR2 is YYNGEE. CDR3 sequence: CASSVQEDRGGTQYF. CDR3 coding DNA: TGTGCCAGCAGCGTCCAAGAGGACAGGGGGGGGACCCAGTACTTC.

This clone came up a few times. This chain links TRBV11-1 with TRBJ2-2, with D hard to call. The CDR3 is made up of 13 amino acids. Between the trimmed V and J ends, which lost 1 base and 4 bases, there was a span of 4 bases. The germline CDR1 and CDR2 sequences are SGHAT and FQDESV (reference sequence). The CDR3 sequence: CASSLGSTGELFF. The CDR3, as DNA: TGTGCCAGCAGCTTAGGCAGCACCGGGGAGCTGTTTTTT. The full variable domain, rest sourced from reference TRBV11-1 and TRBJ2-2, is EAEVAQSPRYKITEKSQAVAFWCDPISGHATLYWYRQILGQGPELLVQFQDESVVDDSQLPKDRFSAERLKGVDSTLKIQPAELGDSAMYLCASSLGSTGELFFGEGSRLTVL.

This clone was observed a handful of times. This chain connects TRBV7-2 to TRBJ2-2, with D perhaps matching TRBD2 (6 bases). Germline loops: CDR1 SGHTA, CDR2 FQGNSA. CDR3 size: 13 residues. The germline V and J ends were trimmed by 7 bases and 6 bases, with 12 bases remaining between them. CDR3 loop: CASNTREAGELFF. CDR3 coding DNA: TGTGCCAGCAACACCAGGGAGGCCGGGGAGCTGTTTTTT.

V gene TRBV29-1 combines with J gene TRBJ1-2, with D perhaps TRBD1 (5 bases). Trimming cost V 3 bases and J 5 bases, with 10 bases left between them. This CDR3 contains 12 residues. Germline CDR1 SQVTM, CDR2 ANQGSEA. Here the CDR3 DNA reads TGCAGCGTTGACTCGACAGTTTATGGCTACACCTTC. It is translated as CSVDSTVYGYTF. Filled out from reference TRBV29-1 and TRBJ1-2, the complete variable domain reads SAVISQKPSRDICQRGTSLTIQCQVDSQVTMMFWYRQQPGQSLTLIATANQGSEATYESGFVIDKFPISRPNLTFSTLTVSNMSPEDSSIYLCSVDSTVYGYTFGSGTRLTVV.

In this sample, this clone turned up a few times. The rearrangement uses TRBV7-2 and TRBJ1-4; 7 bases agree with TRBD1. The CDR3 totals 14 residues. Germline CDR1 SGHTA, CDR2 FQGNSA. V was pared by 5 bases and J by 7 bases, with 7 bases of the junction left unmatched. DNA for the CDR3: TGTGCCAGCAGCCCACCCGGACAGGTTGAAAAACTGTTTTTT. Translated: CASSPPGQVEKLFF. The full variable domain, completed using reference TRBV7-2 and TRBJ1-4, is GAGVSQSPSNKVTEKGKDVELRCDPISGHTALYWYRQSLGQGLEFLIYFQGNSAPDKSGLPSDRFSAERTGGSVSTLTIQRTQQEDSAVYLCASSPPGQVEKLFFGSGTQLSVL.

The CDR3 sequence is CASSLDPGQGTGANVLTF. CDR3 sequence (DNA): TGCGCCAGCAGCTTGGATCCGGGACAGGGAACCGGGGCCAACGTCCTGACTTTC. J is TRBJ2-6 and V is TRBV5-1, with 9 bases lining up with TRBD1. The trim removed 0 bases at V and 4 bases at J, leaving 8 bases unmatched. Germline V gene data show CDR1 as SGHRS and CDR2 as YFSETQ. The CDR3 spans 18 residues.

This clone has only a few counts. The rearrangement joins TRBV28 to TRBJ2-7; 12 bases line up with TRBD2. The length of the CDR3 is 16 residues. Losses at the gene ends were 6 bases for V and 3 bases for J; bases not matched to a gene: 9. Germline CDR1 is MDHEN and CDR2 is SYDVKM. The CDR3 sequence: CASSLMGLAGNYEQYF. In DNA form, the CDR3 reads TGTGCCAGCAGCTTAATGGGACTAGCGGGTAACTACGAGCAGTACTTC.

This clone was detected many times. In nucleotides, the CDR3 is TGCGCCAGCAGCCCGGCGGTGAACACTGAAGCTTTCTTT. This sequence encodes CASSPAVNTEAFF. This rearrangement joins TRBV5-1 to TRBJ1-1; D is uncertain. Trimming took 4 bases from V and 0 from J, leaving 7 bases between them. CDR3 length equals 13 residues. Looked up from germline, CDR1 is SGHRS and CDR2 is YFSETQ.

V and J are TRBV7-2 and TRBJ1-2; D call uncertain. This CDR3 has 15 residues. Trimming shortened V by 4 bases and J by 8 bases, and 20 bases separated the two germline ends. The germline V gene has CDR1 SGHTA and CDR2 FQGNSA. The CDR3 coding sequence is TGTGCCAGCAGCTCCTTCCTACCAGAGACCGGGGGCTACACCTTC. This codes for CASSSFLPETGGYTF.

This clone was observed a few times. This chain links TRBV7-8 with TRBJ2-1; 9 nucleotides align to TRBD1. This CDR3 has 16 amino acids. The trim removed 6 bases at V and 5 bases at J, leaving 11 bases unmatched. The germline CDR1 and CDR2 sequences are SGHVS and FQNEAQ. CDR3: CASRPFRDRANNEQFF. In DNA, the CDR3 is TGTGCCAGCAGACCATTCCGGGACAGGGCAAACAATGAGCAGTTCTTC. Variable domain in full (rest from reference TRBV7-8 and TRBJ2-1): GAGVSQSPRYKVAKRGQDVALRCDPISGHVSLFWYQQALGQGPEFLTYFQNEAQLDKSGLPSDRFFAERPEGSVSTLKIQRTQQEDSAVYLCASRPFRDRANNEQFFGPGTRLTVL.